This T cell receptor (beta chain) appears in the sequencing data of a study of blood T cell repertoires in COVID-19. The overall study: COVID-19 samples from acute and convalescent phases originated in the United States, Italy and Spain.

Assay: immunoSEQ multiplex PCR; the TCRdb copy retains only in-frame clones and omits some. The sample consists of some 60,000 clones, about 82% of them appearing once. This clone came up a few times. The CDR3 is made up of 16 amino acids. The junction had 6 bases not matched to a gene; V was cut back by 4 bases and J by 0 bases. Germline lookup yields CDR1 SGHRS and CDR2 YFSETQ. The receptor's source is a human donor in a cohort sampled during active COVID-19. The sample taken for sequencing was peripheral blood. The chain recombines TRBV5-1 with TRBJ1-4, with 7 bases aligning to TRBD1. The CDR3 protein is CASSVGQSATNEKLFF. CDR3 nucleotide sequence: TGCGCCAGCAGCGTGGGACAGAGTGCAACTAATGAAAAACTGTTTTTT.